Each of the 17 T cell receptor beta chains below was sequenced from the same sample in a study of cytomegalovirus exposure and HLA in healthy donors. Assay used: immunoSEQ multiplex PCR; TCRdb lists only in-frame clones, some missing. In the table there are over 150,000 clones, 75% to 90% of which are singletons. Sequencing was performed on PBMCs. The receptors come from a man younger than 35 in good health and CMV-seropositive.

V gene TRBV5-1 combines with J gene TRBJ2-1, with TRBD1 matching 9 bases. V shed 3 bases and J 4 bases; nucleotides not matched to a gene: 5. Germline V gene data show CDR1 as SGHRS and CDR2 as YFSETQ. The CDR3 has 15 amino acids. The CDR3 coding sequence is TGCGCCAGCAGCTCTGGGACAGGGAATTACAATGAGCAGTTCTTC. Its protein product is CASSSGTGNYNEQFF.

The rearrangement links TRBV6-5 to TRBJ2-2; D uncertain. V was clipped by 6 bases and J by 4 bases, with 9 bases between them. This CDR3 has 13 residues. Germline lookup yields CDR1 MNHEY and CDR2 SVGAGI. CDR3 DNA: TGTGCCAGCAGCTTCAGCGCCACCGGGGAGCTGTTTTTT. It translates to CASSFSATGELFF.

This sequence joins TRBV11-2 and TRBJ2-2, with TRBD2 identical over 7 bases. Trimming removed 5 bases from V and 7 bases from J; junction bases left unmatched: 7. Germline V gene sequence: CDR1 SGHAT, CDR2 FQNNGV. CDR3 length: 14 amino acids. The CDR3 is CASSPRLAIGELFF. The CDR3 DNA is TGTGCCAGCAGCCCTCGACTAGCAATCGGGGAGCTGTTTTTT. Variable domain in full (rest from reference TRBV11-2 and TRBJ2-2): EAGVAQSPRYKIIEKRQSVAFWCNPISGHATLYWYQQILGQGPKLLIQFQNNGVVDDSQLPKDRFSAERLKGVDSTLKIQPAKLEDSAVYLCASSPRLAIGELFFGEGSRLTVL.

The chain uses TRBV19 and TRBJ2-1; D might be TRBD1 (6 bases). V lost 5 bases and J lost 3, with 14 bases in between. The CDR3 length is 15 residues. Germline values: CDR1 LNHDA, CDR2 SQIVND (reference sequence). The CDR3 DNA reads as TGTGCCAGTAGTTCGGCCAGGGGATTCTACAATGAGCAGTTCTTC. Translating it yields CASSSARGFYNEQFF.

V usage is TRBV6-1 and J usage is TRBJ2-1; D is uncertain. From germline, CDR1 is MNHNS and CDR2 SASEGT. This CDR3 contains 11 residues. V was trimmed by 8 bases and J by 7 bases, leaving 9 bases between them. The CDR3 region is CASAERNEQFF. The DNA for the CDR3 is TGTGCCAGCGCTGAACGGAATGAGCAGTTCTTC.

CDR3 sequence (DNA): TGTGCCAGCAGCCAAGATCAGGGGGCGGGTGCTAGCTCCTACAATGAGCAGTTCTTC. This translates into CASSQDQGAGASSYNEQFF. The chain recombines TRBV4-2 with TRBJ2-1; TRBD1 agrees at 8 bases. Germline V gene lookup returns CDR1 LGHNA and CDR2 YNFKEQ. The CDR3 has 19 amino acids. The V gene end was trimmed by 0 bases and the J gene end by 0 bases; junction bases not matched to a gene: 10.

CDR3 residues: CASSSITYRLEAFF. The CDR3 DNA reads as TGTGCCAGTAGTTCGATAACCTACAGGCTTGAAGCTTTCTTT. The chain links TRBV19 to TRBJ1-1, with D possibly being TRBD1 (5 bases). V shed 5 bases and J shed 7 bases, with 17 bases lying between them. Germline CDR1 and CDR2: LNHDA and SQIVND (reference sequence). The CDR3 contains 14 residues.

This chain links TRBV18 with TRBJ2-3, with a weak D call TRBD1 (6 bases). The CDR3 has 12 amino acids. Germline CDR1 reads KGHSH; CDR2 reads LQKENI. V was shortened by 2 bases and J by 6 bases, with 6 bases between the two germline ends. The CDR3 nucleotides are TGTGCCAGCTCACCAGGGGGCGATACGCAGTATTTT. It specifies CASSPGGDTQYF.

This chain links TRBV7-8 with TRBJ2-1; possible D gene TRBD2, 6 bases. The length of the CDR3 is 16 residues. Germline V gene sequence: CDR1 SGHVS, CDR2 FQNEAQ. V shed 5 bases and J shed 4 bases, with 18 bases lying between them. CDR3 loop: CASSRYRDSQYNEQFF. For the CDR3, the DNA is TGTGCCAGCAGCCGCTACCGGGACTCGCAGTACAATGAGCAGTTCTTC.

The chain joins TRBV7-2 to TRBJ2-7; 9 bases are a match to TRBD1. Per germline, CDR1 SGHTA and CDR2 FQGNSA. V lost 0 bases to trimming and J lost 1 base; unmatched junction nucleotides: 7. The CDR3 is 17 amino acids. The CDR3 here is CASSLAEGQGYSYEQYF. Here the CDR3 DNA reads TGTGCCAGCAGCTTAGCAGAAGGACAGGGGTATTCCTACGAGCAGTACTTC.

This clone showed up just once. V gene TRBV7-3 combines with J gene TRBJ2-5; D not certain. V lost 7 bases, J lost 5 bases, and 17 bases lay in between. From germline, CDR1 is SGHTA and CDR2 FQGTGA. The CDR3 is 14 amino acids. The CDR3 coding sequence is TGTGCCAGCAAGATCGACGGAGCTTCGGAGACCCAGTACTTC. Translated, it gives CASKIDGASETQYF.

V gene TRBV18 combines with J gene TRBJ1-5; D unclear. CDR1 is KGHSH, CDR2 LQKENI, per germline. This CDR3 region has 13 residues. V was shortened by 4 bases and J by 3 bases, with 7 bases between the two germline ends. CDR3 in DNA: TGTGCCAGCTCACAGGGAGACAATCAGCCCCAGCATTTT. This sequence encodes CASSQGDNQPQHF.

This chain connects TRBV18 to TRBJ1-1; D is undetermined. V lost 3 bases to trimming and J lost 5 bases, with 22 bases between them. The CDR3 length is 17 residues. The V gene's germline CDR1 is KGHSH and CDR2 LQKENI. The CDR3 nucleotides are TGTGCCAGCTCACCCCGGGGTGATACGAGCCCTAGGACTGAAGCTTTCTTT. The encoded protein is CASSPRGDTSPRTEAFF.

The DNA of the CDR3 is TGTGCCAGCAGGGACATTGGAAACACCATATATTTT. Translating it yields CASRDIGNTIYF. The chain recombines TRBV7-9 with TRBJ1-3, with a tentative D call TRBD1 (5 bases). The CDR3 loop spans 12 amino acids. The V and J ends lost 6 bases and 3 bases respectively, with 6 bases between them. The V gene's germline CDR1 is SEHNR and CDR2 FQNEAQ (reference sequence).

The chain employs TRBV11-1 and TRBJ2-1, with 8 positions matching TRBD2. From germline, CDR1 is SGHAT and CDR2 FQDESV (reference sequence). The J segment lost 4 bases and the V segment lost 3 bases, leaving 5 bases of the junction unmatched. The CDR3 consists of 15 residues. This chain's CDR3 is CASSLLAGTYNEQFF. The CDR3 bases are TGTGCCAGCAGCTTGTTAGCGGGAACGTACAATGAGCAGTTCTTC.

J is TRBJ1-6 and V is TRBV5-5; 10 bases are a match to TRBD1. V shed 3 bases and J 7 bases; nucleotides not matched to a gene: 4. CDR1 is SGHKS, CDR2 YYEKEE, per germline (reference sequence). The CDR3 has 15 amino acids. The CDR3, as DNA: TGTGCCAGCAGCTCCAGACAGGGGGCGAATTCACCCCTCCACTTT. It specifies CASSSRQGANSPLHF.

This clone was seen once. This chain joins TRBV29-1 and TRBJ1-2; 7 bases line up with TRBD1. The germline V gene has CDR1 SQVTM and CDR2 ANQGSEA. The CDR3 is 15 residues long. Trimming took 4 bases from V and 4 from J; bases not matched to a gene: 12. The CDR3 spells CSVGGEGARIYGYTF. The CDR3 bases are TGCAGCGTTGGAGGTGAGGGGGCTCGGATCTATGGCTACACCTTC.